The 27 T cell receptor beta chains below come from one sample, sequenced in a study of graft-versus-host responses after intestinal transplantation. Assay: immunoSEQ multiplex PCR; the TCRdb copy retains only in-frame clones and omits some. Seen here are around 18,000 clones, 85% to 95% observed once, and the top ten hold about 0.8%. Sequencing used PBMCs, obtained 23 days after intestinal transplant. The source of these receptors is a human patient who received an intestinal transplant, so some T cells may come from the graft donor.

The V gene is TRBV28, the J gene TRBJ2-3; TRBD2 matches 12 bases. CDR3 length equals 16 residues. The germline V gene encodes CDR1 MDHEN and CDR2 SYDVKM. V gave up 5 bases and J gave up 6 bases; unmatched junction bases: 9. The CDR3 sequence is CASSPHLAGGLDTQYF. The CDR3 DNA sequence: TGTGCCAGCAGTCCCCACCTAGCGGGAGGGCTCGATACGCAGTATTTT.

This sequence joins TRBV27 and TRBJ1-1, with D unclear. Germline assignment: CDR1 MNHEY and CDR2 SMNVEV (reference sequence). The length of the CDR3 is 15 residues. V was shortened by 5 bases and J by 5 bases, with 18 bases between the two germline ends. The CDR3 loop reads CASSVVSMVPTEAFF. The CDR3 DNA sequence: TGTGCCAGCAGTGTAGTCTCTATGGTCCCGACTGAAGCTTTCTTT.

This chain joins TRBV4-2 and TRBJ2-7, with D possibly matching TRBD1 (6 bases). The germline V gene encodes CDR1 LGHNA and CDR2 YNFKEQ. Trimming removed 1 base from V and 1 base from J, with 11 bases in between. The CDR3 is 15 amino acids. The CDR3 sequence is CASSQGRDKSYEQYF. CDR3 DNA sequence: TGTGCCAGCAGCCAAGGCCGGGACAAATCCTACGAGCAGTACTTC.

V gene TRBV15 combines with J gene TRBJ1-2; possibly TRBD1 for D (5 bases). Looked up from germline, CDR1 is LNHNV and CDR2 is YYDKDF (reference sequence). CDR3 length equals 17 residues. Trimming took off 5 bases at V and 4 bases at J, with 23 bases between the two ends. The CDR3, as DNA: TGTGCCACCAGCGGAAGATCAGGGTGTGGAAAGACCTATGGCTACACCTTC. It is translated as CATSGRSGCGKTYGYTF.

The chain uses TRBV4-1 and TRBJ1-1; D unclear. Germline loops: CDR1 MGHRA, CDR2 YSYEKL. Trimming took off 2 bases at V and 3 bases at J, with 4 bases between the two ends. This CDR3 has 12 amino acids. CDR3 region: CASSQRDTEAFF. CDR3 sequence (DNA): TGCGCCAGCAGCCAAAGGGACACTGAAGCTTTCTTT.

This rearrangement joins TRBV19 to TRBJ2-5; TRBD1 matches at 8 bases. The V gene's germline CDR1 is LNHDA and CDR2 SQIVND (reference sequence). This CDR3 has 16 amino acids. V lost 5 bases, J lost 0 bases, and 8 bases stayed unmatched. This chain's CDR3 is CASSPEGQVYQETQYF. In nucleotides, the CDR3 is TGTGCCAGTAGTCCGGAGGGACAGGTGTACCAAGAGACCCAGTACTTC.

The rearrangement links TRBV13 to TRBJ2-1; 11 bases are a match to TRBD2. Germline lookup yields CDR1 PRHDT and CDR2 FYEKMQ (reference sequence). The junction had 16 bases not matched to a gene; V was cut back by 5 bases and J by 7 bases. This CDR3 is built from 18 residues. The CDR3 nucleotides read TGTGCCAGCAGCACCCGGGGACTAGCGGTTTCATGGGGGAATGAGCAGTTCTTC. Protein: CASSTRGLAVSWGNEQFF. Using reference TRBV13 and TRBJ2-1 for the parts outside the CDR3, the full variable domain is AAGVIQSPRHLIKEKRETATLKCYPIPRHDTVYWYQQGPGQDPQFLISFYEKMQSDKGSIPDRFSAQQFSDYHSELNMSSLELGDSALYFCASSTRGLAVSWGNEQFFGPGTRLTVL.

J is TRBJ1-3 and V is TRBV4-1, with TRBD1 as a possible D gene (5 bases). The CDR3 extends over 16 amino acids. CDR1 is MGHRA and CDR2 is YSYEKL in the germline V gene. V lost 4 bases and J lost 0, with 13 bases in between. CDR3 in amino acids: CASSPPGTSSGNTIYF. CDR3 in DNA: TGCGCCAGCAGCCCCCCGGGGACGAGCTCTGGAAACACCATATATTTT.

The chain uses TRBV28 and TRBJ1-1; D may be TRBD1 (5 bases). The ends were cut back, 6 bases at V and 10 bases at J, with 18 bases in the middle. CDR3 length: 13 residues. CDR1 MDHEN and CDR2 SYDVKM come from the germline V gene. The CDR3 is CASSPFRGERAFF. As DNA, the CDR3 is TGTGCCAGCAGCCCTTTCCGGGGGGAGAGAGCTTTCTTT.

This clone was seen only once. V and J are TRBV7-9 and TRBJ2-7; D gene uncertain. This CDR3 is 12 amino acids long. Per the germline V gene, CDR1 is SEHNR and CDR2 is FQNEAQ (reference sequence). Trimming left V 10 bases short and J 2 bases short, with 12 bases between. In DNA, the CDR3 is TGTGCCATCCAGACTCAGACCTACGAGCAGTACTTC. Translating gives CAIQTQTYEQYF.

The rearrangement joins TRBV9 to TRBJ1-1, with D hard to call. CDR3 length equals 15 residues. Trimming removed 0 bases at V and 3 bases at J, with 12 bases between. Germline V gene lookup returns CDR1 SGDLS and CDR2 YYNGEE. The CDR3 loop is CASSVGSRPDTEAFF. The CDR3 nucleotides read TGTGCCAGCAGCGTAGGGTCTCGGCCGGACACTGAAGCTTTCTTT.

The count of this clone is one. This chain links TRBV29-1 with TRBJ2-1; 14 bases agree with TRBD2. V was pared by 3 bases and J by 3 bases, with 7 bases of the junction left unmatched. CDR1 is SQVTM, CDR2 ANQGSEA, per germline. There are 17 residues in the CDR3. The CDR3 sequence: CSVEGLAGVGFYNEQFF. The DNA of the CDR3 is TGCAGCGTTGAGGGACTAGCGGGAGTCGGGTTCTACAATGAGCAGTTCTTC.

The V and J genes are TRBV2 and TRBJ2-1; D uncertain. V lost 2 bases, J lost 4 bases, and 3 bases lay in between. The CDR3 runs to 12 residues. Per germline, CDR1 SNHLY and CDR2 FYNNEI. CDR3 region: CASSEYYNEQFF. As DNA, the CDR3 is TGTGCCAGCAGTGAATATTACAATGAGCAGTTCTTC.

The chain recombines TRBV28 with TRBJ2-1; either TRBD1 or TRBD2 may fit D (6 bases each). Germline-derived CDR1 and CDR2 are MDHEN and SYDVKM. V was trimmed by 6 bases and J by 2 bases, leaving 14 bases between them. The length of the CDR3 is 15 residues. The CDR3 here is CASSIAEGAYNEQFF. Written as DNA, the CDR3 is TGTGCCAGCAGCATAGCGGAGGGGGCCTACAATGAGCAGTTCTTC.

Of note for this clone: The junction and the germline gene differ at one end; a read error may be behind it. This specimen includes other DNA sequences encoding the same CDR3. The genes are TRBV18 and TRBJ1-5; a possible D gene is TRBD1 (5 bases). Germline V gene data show CDR1 as KGHSH and CDR2 as LQKENI. CDR3 length equals 20 residues. The CDR3 here is CASSPDATGGQGFYDQPQHF. As DNA, the CDR3 is TGCGCCAGCTCACCAGACGCGACGGGTGGCCAGGGATTTTATGATCAGCCCCAGCATTTT.

This clone is a singleton in its sample. V usage is TRBV6-5 and J usage is TRBJ1-1; no clear D. V lost 4 bases to trimming and J lost 0 bases, with 3 bases between them. Germline V gene lookup returns CDR1 MNHEY and CDR2 SVGAGI. The length of the CDR3 is 12 residues. The CDR3 DNA reads TGTGCCAGCAGTTTAATGAACACTGAAGCTTTCTTT. Its translation: CASSLMNTEAFF.

The chain employs TRBV6-1 and TRBJ2-5; D gene unclear. Germline CDR1 reads MNHNS; CDR2 reads SASEGT. The length of the CDR3 is 13 residues. Trimming pared 5 bases from V and 1 base from J, leaving 8 bases between. This chain's CDR3 is CASSPGGQETQYF. The CDR3 region has the DNA TGTGCCAGCAGTCCCGGTGGCCAAGAGACCCAGTACTTC.

V and J are TRBV5-4 and TRBJ2-5; a possible D gene is TRBD2 (6 bases). The ends were cut back, 1 base at V and 3 bases at J, with 10 bases in the middle. The CDR3 has 14 amino acids. CDR1 and CDR2 from the germline V gene are SGHNT and YYREEE (reference sequence). Here the CDR3 reads CASSLSGEKETQYF. The DNA of the CDR3 is TGTGCCAGCAGCTTGTCGGGAGAGAAAGAGACCCAGTACTTC.

This chain joins TRBV6-1 and TRBJ2-7, with D possibly called TRBD1 or TRBD2 (5 bases each). Germline V gene data show CDR1 as MNHNS and CDR2 as SASEGT. V was shortened by 5 bases and J by 3 bases, with 11 bases between the two germline ends. The CDR3 runs 13 residues. The CDR3 DNA is TGTGCCAGCAGTCCCAGAGGGGTCTACGAGCAGTACTTC. It encodes CASSPRGVYEQYF.

This chain uses TRBV5-4 with TRBJ2-5; TRBD2 aligns across 8 bases. The length of the CDR3 is 15 residues. V shed 4 bases and J 4 bases; nucleotides not matched to a gene: 9. The germline CDR1 and CDR2 sequences are SGHNT and YYREEE (reference sequence). CDR3 DNA: TGTGCCAGCAGCCCGGGACTAGGTGGGGTAGAGACCCAGTACTTC. Protein: CASSPGLGGVETQYF.

The chain uses TRBV10-3 and TRBJ2-7; D is undetermined. The CDR3 is made up of 13 amino acids. The V gene lost 3 bases and the J gene lost 4 bases, with 10 bases spanning the gap. CDR1 is ENHRY, CDR2 SYGVKD, per germline. CDR3 nucleotide sequence: TGTGCCATCAGTGAATCGGTGCGGTACGAGCAGTACTTC. Translating it yields CAISESVRYEQYF.

This clone showed up just once. The sample has other DNA sequences that encode this CDR3 too. The J gene is TRBJ2-7, the V gene TRBV28; D gene unclear. This CDR3 has 11 amino acids. V dropped 5 bases and J dropped 3 bases, with 5 bases sitting between them. CDR1 and CDR2 from the germline V gene are MDHEN and SYDVKM. The CDR3 protein is CASSPNYEQYF. The CDR3 coding sequence is TGTGCCAGCAGTCCGAACTACGAGCAGTACTTC.

The rearrangement joins TRBV19 to TRBJ2-1; 9 positions agree with TRBD2. The CDR3 sequence is 15 residues long. The V and J ends lost 7 bases and 0 bases, in that order; junction bases with no gene match: 4. The germline CDR1 and CDR2 sequences are LNHDA and SQIVND (reference sequence). The DNA for the CDR3 is TGTGCCAGTACCAGTAGCGGGAGCTCCTACAATGAGCAGTTCTTC. This sequence encodes CASTSSGSSYNEQFF.

This chain connects TRBV6-9 to TRBJ2-7; tentatively, D is TRBD1 or TRBD2 (5 bases each). V lost 4 bases and J 5 bases, leaving 18 bases between the germline ends. Germline loops: CDR1 MNHGY, CDR2 SVAAGI. There are 15 residues in the CDR3. The CDR3 bases are TGTGCCAGCAGTTCCTGGGACGGAGCCGCGGACGAGCAGTACTTC. This translates into CASSSWDGAADEQYF.

V and J are TRBV13 and TRBJ2-3; D remains unclear. Germline loops: CDR1 PRHDT, CDR2 FYEKMQ (reference sequence). The CDR3 contains 12 residues. Deletions cut 5 bases from V and 0 bases from J, with 3 bases between. The CDR3 region is CASSPSTDTQYF. The CDR3, as DNA: TGTGCCAGCAGCCCCAGCACAGATACGCAGTATTTT.

The count of this clone is one. The chain has TRBV6-5 and TRBJ2-7, with D maybe TRBD1 (6 bases). The CDR3 has 14 residues. The germline V gene has CDR1 MNHEY and CDR2 SVGAGI. The germline V and J ends were trimmed by 2 bases and 1 base, with 9 bases remaining between them. CDR3 coding DNA: TGTGCCAGCAGTTACGCAGGGGTTTCCTACGAGCAGTACTTC. This translates into CASSYAGVSYEQYF.

The chain employs TRBV11-2 and TRBJ2-3; D call uncertain. The germline gives CDR1 SGHAT, CDR2 FQNNGV. This CDR3 region has 14 residues. Trimming pared 3 bases from V and 3 bases from J, leaving 10 bases between. CDR3 residues: CASSLMFPTDTQYF. CDR3 coding DNA: TGTGCCAGCAGCTTGATGTTCCCAACAGATACGCAGTATTTT.